This T cell receptor (beta chain) came from a study of CD8 T cells in ankylosing spondylitis. Findings and caveats of the study: Among TCR beta sequences, a motif of under 10 highly homologous variants appeared characteristic of ankylosing spondylitis blood. Significant enrichment of disease-linked clones was reported in matched ankylosing spondylitis synovial fluid.

This CDR3 has 13 residues. Remarks on this clonotype: Its antigen is as yet unknown.

Quantitative barcoded 5'-RACE was used to prepare TCR beta libraries. TCRdb re-called the 5' RACE reads with MiXCR, one entry per CDR3 protein. The sample holds about 180,000 distinct CDR3 sequences, 9.5% to 10% seen once. The source of this sequence is a female donor with ankylosing spondylitis or in good health (not recorded which). What was sequenced was blood, either unsorted or a sorted T cell fraction (not recorded which). The chain has TRBV1 and TRBJ2-7; the table assigns TRBD1, which was not confirmed against the DNA. TRBV1 is flagged as a pseudogene. The CDR3 loop is CTNAAGHPYEQYF. The DNA of the CDR3 is TGCACCAACGCGGCGGGACACCCCTACGAGCAGTACTTC.